Each of the 2 T cell receptor beta chains below was sequenced from the same sample in a study of OX40 agonist ivuxolimab in advanced cancers. TCRdb keeps only in-frame clones here, not all; method: immunoSEQ multiplex PCR. Of 53,000 or so clones listed, over 70% were seen once; the top ten hold 0.37%. Sequenced here: CD4+ or CD8+ T cells sorted from blood, sampled in a trial of the OX40 agonist ivuxolimab. The receptor set was obtained from an adult with an advanced solid tumor such as melanoma, head and neck, liver or kidney cancer.

This chain joins TRBV6-5 and TRBJ1-4; a possible D gene is TRBD1 (5 bases). The CDR3 sequence is 15 residues long. Trimming stripped 5 bases from V and 8 bases from J, with 18 bases between. The germline gives CDR1 MNHEY, CDR2 SVGAGI. The CDR3 DNA reads as TGTGCCAGCAGTCCCGCTGGAGGGGCTCGGGAAAAACTGTTTTTT. This gives the protein CASSPAGGAREKLFF.

The chain is built from TRBV5-1 and TRBJ1-1, with D possibly being TRBD1 (5 bases). The V gene's germline CDR1 is SGHRS and CDR2 YFSETQ. Trimming stripped 1 base from V and 0 bases from J, with 13 bases between. The CDR3 extends over 16 amino acids. The CDR3 DNA reads TGCGCCAGCAGCTTGCAGAGGGGCCCCCTGAACACTGAAGCTTTCTTT. It yields the protein CASSLQRGPLNTEAFF.